One and the same sample provided the 12 T cell receptor beta chains below, sequenced in a study of cytomegalovirus exposure and HLA in healthy donors. Sequencing used immunoSEQ multiplex PCR; TCRdb keeps in-frame clones, though not all of them. The data contain fewer than 150,000 clones, about 88% of them seen just once; the ten biggest clones take up less than 4.5%. Sample: PBMCs. These receptors were taken from a man between 18 and 35 years old in good health and CMV-seropositive.

The rearrangement joins TRBV4-2 to TRBJ1-5; D may be TRBD1 (5 bases). Between the trimmed V and J ends, which lost 4 bases and 9 bases, there was a span of 10 bases. The CDR3 consists of 12 residues. Germline V gene data show CDR1 as LGHNA and CDR2 as YNFKEQ. CDR3 amino acids: CASSLLQGPQHF. In DNA, the CDR3 is TGTGCCAGCAGCCTCCTCCAGGGGCCCCAGCATTTT.

This rearrangement joins TRBV6-1 to TRBJ2-6, with D maybe TRBD2 (6 bases). Between the trimmed V and J ends, which lost 8 bases and 0 bases, there was a span of 11 bases. Germline V CDR1 and CDR2: MNHNS, SASEGT. The CDR3 runs 15 residues. CDR3: CASDGGNSGANVLTF. CDR3 nucleotide sequence: TGTGCCAGCGATGGGGGGAACTCTGGGGCCAACGTCCTGACTTTC.

This chain links TRBV29-1 with TRBJ2-1; TRBD1 matches at 9 bases. Germline lookup yields CDR1 SQVTM and CDR2 ANQGSEA. The CDR3 totals 14 residues. The CDR3 loop is CTYQGQGLDGEQFF. The CDR3 nucleotides read TGCACCTACCAGGGACAGGGATTAGATGGTGAGCAGTTCTTC.

The V call is TRBV5-1, the J call TRBJ1-6, with D possibly matching TRBD1 (6 bases). The length of the CDR3 is 15 residues. Trimming shortened V by 4 bases and J by 4 bases, and 12 bases separated the two germline ends. Germline assignment: CDR1 SGHRS and CDR2 YFSETQ. This chain's CDR3 is CASSPGTLYNSPLHF. CDR3 nucleotide sequence: TGCGCCAGCAGCCCCGGGACACTTTATAATTCACCCCTCCACTTT.

The rearrangement uses TRBV7-2 and TRBJ2-7, with TRBD1 as a possible D gene (6 bases). The CDR3 loop spans 13 amino acids. The V end was cut by 3 bases, the J end by 4 bases, with 10 bases between. CDR1 is SGHTA, CDR2 FQGNSA, per germline. This CDR3 is CASSFDRSYEQYF. The CDR3 bases are TGTGCCAGCAGCTTCGACAGGTCTTACGAGCAGTACTTC.

V and J are TRBV10-1 and TRBJ1-1; TRBD1 might be the D (5 bases). The CDR3 length is 15 residues. CDR1 is WNHNN, CDR2 SYGVQD, per germline (reference sequence). The V and J ends lost 2 bases and 4 bases respectively, with 14 bases between them. DNA of the CDR3: TGCGCCAGCAGTGAGGGGGACGGGAGGGGCACTGAAGCTTTCTTT. This codes for CASSEGDGRGTEAFF.

The chain recombines TRBV6-6 with TRBJ2-3, with TRBD2 matching 10 bases. Looked up from germline, CDR1 is MNHNY and CDR2 is SVGAGI (reference sequence). The CDR3 extends over 16 amino acids. The junction had 4 bases not matched to a gene; V was cut back by 2 bases and J by 2 bases. The CDR3 region is CASSYNLAGVTDTQYF. CDR3 sequence (DNA): TGTGCCAGCAGTTACAACCTAGCGGGGGTCACAGATACGCAGTATTTT.

CDR3 region: CASSTRPGLAGGRKDTQYF. The CDR3 DNA reads as TGTGCCAGCAGTACTCGTCCGGGACTAGCGGGGGGGCGTAAAGATACGCAGTATTTT. The chain has TRBV28 and TRBJ2-3; 16 nucleotides line up with TRBD2. This CDR3 spans 19 amino acids. After removal of 5 bases from V and 5 bases from J, the junction contained 13 bases not matched to a gene. Germline values: CDR1 MDHEN, CDR2 SYDVKM.

The J gene is TRBJ2-7, the V gene TRBV2, with 8 bases aligning to TRBD1. The CDR3 runs 15 residues. Germline V gene sequence: CDR1 SNHLY, CDR2 FYNNEI. Trimming at V came to 4 bases and at J to 6 bases, leaving 11 bases not matched to a gene. CDR3 DNA sequence: TGTGCCAGCAGTGCGGCCCGGGACAGGCCAGGCGAGCAGTACTTC. Translated, it gives CASSAARDRPGEQYF.

The chain carries TRBV28 and TRBJ1-2; 8 bases map to TRBD1. Germline lookup yields CDR1 MDHEN and CDR2 SYDVKM. The CDR3 covers 15 residues. V shed 8 bases, J shed 2 bases, and the junction held 10 bases outside the gene matches. The CDR3 loop reads CASSTPGTGNYGYTF. In DNA, the CDR3 is TGTGCCAGCTCTACCCCCGGGACAGGAAACTATGGCTACACCTTC.

The J gene is TRBJ1-2, the V gene TRBV4-1; D is ambiguous. CDR1 and CDR2 (germline): MGHRA, YSYEKL. This CDR3 contains 14 residues. V was shortened by 1 base and J by 2 bases, with 8 bases between the two germline ends. CDR3 loop: CASSQGSENYGYTF. In nucleotides, the CDR3 is TGCGCCAGCAGCCAAGGATCGGAGAACTATGGCTACACCTTC.

The V call is TRBV5-4, the J call TRBJ2-4, with 7 bases aligning to TRBD1. Germline V gene sequence: CDR1 SGHNT, CDR2 YYREEE (reference sequence). J was trimmed by 0 bases and V by 4 bases; bases with no gene match: 7. The CDR3 totals 16 residues. CDR3 DNA: TGTGCCAGCAGCATCAGGGGGAAGTTAGCCAAAAACATTCAGTACTTC. Translating gives CASSIRGKLAKNIQYF.